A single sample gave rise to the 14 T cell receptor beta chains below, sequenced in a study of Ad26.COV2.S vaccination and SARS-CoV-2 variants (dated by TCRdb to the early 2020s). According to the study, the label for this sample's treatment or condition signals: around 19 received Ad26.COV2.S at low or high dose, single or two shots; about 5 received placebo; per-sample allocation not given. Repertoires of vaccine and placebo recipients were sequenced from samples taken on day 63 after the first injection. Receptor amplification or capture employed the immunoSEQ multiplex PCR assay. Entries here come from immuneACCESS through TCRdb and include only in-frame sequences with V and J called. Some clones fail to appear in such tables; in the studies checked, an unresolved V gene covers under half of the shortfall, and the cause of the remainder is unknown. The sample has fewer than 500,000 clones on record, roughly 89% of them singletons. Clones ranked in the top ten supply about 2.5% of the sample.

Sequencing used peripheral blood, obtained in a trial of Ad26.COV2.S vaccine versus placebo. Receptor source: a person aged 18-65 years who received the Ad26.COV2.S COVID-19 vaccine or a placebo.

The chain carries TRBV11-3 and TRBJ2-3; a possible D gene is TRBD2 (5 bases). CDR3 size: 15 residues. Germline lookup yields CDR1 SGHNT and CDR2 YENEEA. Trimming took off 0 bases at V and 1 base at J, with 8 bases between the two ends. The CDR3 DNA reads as TGTGCCAGCAGCTTAGATTCCGGGGGCACAGATACGCAGTATTTT. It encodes CASSLDSGGTDTQYF.

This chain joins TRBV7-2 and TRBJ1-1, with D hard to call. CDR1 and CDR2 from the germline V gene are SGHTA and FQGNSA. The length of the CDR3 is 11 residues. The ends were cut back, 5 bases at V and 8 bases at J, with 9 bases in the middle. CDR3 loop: CASSIETEAFF. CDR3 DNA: TGTGCCAGCAGCATCGAGACGGAAGCTTTCTTT.

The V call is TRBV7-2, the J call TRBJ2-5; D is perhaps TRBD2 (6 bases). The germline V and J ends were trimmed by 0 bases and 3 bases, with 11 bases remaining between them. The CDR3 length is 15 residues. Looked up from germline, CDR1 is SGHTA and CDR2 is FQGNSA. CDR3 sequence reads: CASSLAWGLKETQYF. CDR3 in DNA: TGTGCCAGCAGCTTAGCCTGGGGACTCAAAGAGACCCAGTACTTC.

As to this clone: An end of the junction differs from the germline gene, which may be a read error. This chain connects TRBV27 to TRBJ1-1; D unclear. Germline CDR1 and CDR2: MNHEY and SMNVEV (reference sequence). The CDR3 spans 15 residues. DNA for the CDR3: TGTGCCAGCAGTCTATCCGGGCCATCTGGCCCTGAAGCTTTCTTT. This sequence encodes CASSLSGPSGPEAFF.

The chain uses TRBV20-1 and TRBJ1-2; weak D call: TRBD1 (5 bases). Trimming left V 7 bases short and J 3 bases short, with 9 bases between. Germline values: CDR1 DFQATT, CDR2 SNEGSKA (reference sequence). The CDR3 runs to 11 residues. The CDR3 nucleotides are TGCAGTGGAGGGGCGGACTATGGCTACACCTTC. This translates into CSGGADYGYTF.

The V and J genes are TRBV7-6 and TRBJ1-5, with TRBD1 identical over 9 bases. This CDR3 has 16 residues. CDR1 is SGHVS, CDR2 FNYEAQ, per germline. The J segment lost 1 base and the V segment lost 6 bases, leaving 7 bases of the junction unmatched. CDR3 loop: CASSNRGRGSNQPQHF. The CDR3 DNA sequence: TGTGCCAGCAGTAACAGGGGGCGCGGGAGCAATCAGCCCCAGCATTTT.

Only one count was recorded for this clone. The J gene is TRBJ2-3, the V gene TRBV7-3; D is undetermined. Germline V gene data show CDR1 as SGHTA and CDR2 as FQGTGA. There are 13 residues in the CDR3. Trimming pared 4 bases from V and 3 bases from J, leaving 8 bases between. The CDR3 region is CASSWGSTDTQYF. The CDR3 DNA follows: TGTGCCAGCAGCTGGGGATCGACAGATACGCAGTATTTT.

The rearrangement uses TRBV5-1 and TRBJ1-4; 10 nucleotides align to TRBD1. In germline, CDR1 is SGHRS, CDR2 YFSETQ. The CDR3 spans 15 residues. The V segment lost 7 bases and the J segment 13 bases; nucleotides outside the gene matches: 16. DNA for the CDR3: TGCGCCAGCTCTTCAGCCGGGACAGGGGCCCCTAGACTGTTTTTT. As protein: CASSSAGTGAPRLFF.

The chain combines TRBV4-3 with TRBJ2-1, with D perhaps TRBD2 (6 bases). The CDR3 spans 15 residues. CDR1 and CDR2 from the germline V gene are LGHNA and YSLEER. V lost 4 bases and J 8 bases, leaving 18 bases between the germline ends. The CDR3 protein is CASSRDPIAVDEQFF. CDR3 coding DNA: TGCGCCAGCAGCCGGGACCCTATAGCGGTGGATGAGCAGTTCTTC.

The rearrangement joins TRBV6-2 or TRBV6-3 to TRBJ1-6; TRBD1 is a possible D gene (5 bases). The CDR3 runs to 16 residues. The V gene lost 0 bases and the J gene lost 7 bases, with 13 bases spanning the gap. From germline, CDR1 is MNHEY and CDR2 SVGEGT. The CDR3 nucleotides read TGTGCCAGCAGTTACTCAACTCCGGGACTGAATTCACCCCTCCACTTT. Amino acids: CASSYSTPGLNSPLHF.

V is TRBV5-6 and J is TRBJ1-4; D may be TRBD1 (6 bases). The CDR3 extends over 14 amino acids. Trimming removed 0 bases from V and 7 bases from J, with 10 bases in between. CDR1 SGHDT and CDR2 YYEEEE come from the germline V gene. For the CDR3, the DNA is TGTGCCAGCAGCTTGGTCGCCAGGGGTGAAAAACTGTTTTTT. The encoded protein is CASSLVARGEKLFF.

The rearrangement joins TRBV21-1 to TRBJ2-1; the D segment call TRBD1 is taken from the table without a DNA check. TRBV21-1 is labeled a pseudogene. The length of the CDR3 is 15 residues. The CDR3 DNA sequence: TGTGCCAGCAACCGGACAGGGAAGAGGTACAATGAGCAGTTCTTC. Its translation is CASNRTGKRYNEQFF.

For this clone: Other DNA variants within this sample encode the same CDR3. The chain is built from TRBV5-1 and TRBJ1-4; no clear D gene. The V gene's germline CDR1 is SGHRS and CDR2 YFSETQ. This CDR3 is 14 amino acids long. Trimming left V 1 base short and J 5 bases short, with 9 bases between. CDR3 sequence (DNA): TGCGCCAGCAGCTTGTCAGGTACCAATGAAAAACTGTTTTTT. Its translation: CASSLSGTNEKLFF.

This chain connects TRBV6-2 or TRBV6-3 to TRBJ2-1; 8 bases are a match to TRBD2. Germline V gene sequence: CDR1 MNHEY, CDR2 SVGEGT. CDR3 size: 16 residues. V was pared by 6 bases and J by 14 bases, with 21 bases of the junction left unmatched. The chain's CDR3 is CASSGIAGPQVMWEFF. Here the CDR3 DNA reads TGTGCCAGCAGCGGTATAGCGGGACCCCAGGTGATGTGGGAGTTCTTC.